This T cell receptor (beta chain) was recorded in a study of T-cell memory formation after mild COVID-19. Study overall: TCR clusters were largely donor specific. The study's findings and limits: For contracting clones, CD4+ ones sat mainly in CM and EM, CD8+ in EMRA. Clones contracting over day 15 to 85 were CD4/CD8 balanced, with later expanders leaning CD4+.

V was pared by 8 bases and J by 5 bases, with 7 bases of the junction left unmatched. This CDR3 is built from 13 residues. Germline V gene lookup returns CDR1 SNHLY and CDR2 FYNNEI. This clonotype has a handful of counts. Its antigen remains unknown. cDNA libraries for TCR alpha and TCR beta, carrying sample barcodes and UMIs, came from 5'RACE with constant-segment primers. MiXCR, run by TCRdb on the 5' RACE reads, gives a single entry per CDR3 protein. The table shows some 210,000 distinct CDR3 sequences, with around 19% occurring only once. The receptor comes from an adult woman who had mild COVID-19 (a few samples of this study predate the infection). Cell type and time point are not known. Sequenced material: PBMCs or a T cell subset sorted from them (not recorded which). This chain joins TRBV2 and TRBJ1-1, with 8 positions matching TRBD1. The CDR3 sequence: CASQGARGTEAFF. The CDR3 DNA reads as TGTGCCAGCCAGGGGGCGCGTGGGACTGAAGCTTTCTTT.